The sequence of this TCR beta chain was determined in a study of beta chain features in type 1 diabetes. The CDR3 is 13 residues long. V was pared by 4 bases and J by 7 bases, with 5 bases of the junction left unmatched. CDR1 is MGHDK, CDR2 SYGVNS, per germline. Expressed TCRB transcripts were sequenced because the isolated RNA had all been reverse transcribed beforehand. Measured with immunoSEQ multiplex PCR; TCRdb has only the in-frame clones, and not every one. The table lists fewer than 500,000 clones, approximately 13% of them singletons. The V gene is TRBV25-1, the J gene TRBJ1-2; 8 bases align to TRBD1. This sequence was found in a man aged 25 to 40 in good health. The specimen sequenced was naive CD4+ T cells from blood. The CDR3 region has the DNA TGTGCCAGCAGTGCTCAGGGGGCCGGTGGCTACACCTTC. Its protein is CASSAQGAGGYTF.